The 8 T cell receptor beta chains listed next were all sequenced from one sample in a study of blood T cell repertoires in COVID-19. TCRdb keeps only in-frame clones here, not all; method: immunoSEQ multiplex PCR. This table has over 55,000 clones, roughly 80% appearing once. The sequenced sample was peripheral blood. The receptor set was obtained from a man aged 45-60 years with active COVID-19.

This chain uses TRBV6-6 with TRBJ2-5; maybe TRBD2 (6 bases). This CDR3 contains 14 residues. Trimming took 2 bases from V and 2 from J, leaving 9 bases between them. Germline CDR1 is MNHNY and CDR2 is SVGAGI (reference sequence). The CDR3 protein is CASSYPRGQETQYF. In nucleotides, the CDR3 is TGTGCCAGCAGTTACCCCCGGGGGCAAGAGACCCAGTACTTC.

The rearrangement joins TRBV30 to TRBJ2-7; a weak D match, TRBD2 (6 bases). Germline V lookup: CDR1 GTSNPN, CDR2 SVGIG (reference sequence). Trimming took off 2 bases at V and 6 bases at J, with 14 bases between the two ends. This CDR3 contains 13 residues. CDR3 in DNA: TGTGCCTGGAGTCCAACGGGGAGGTTCGAGCAGTACTTC. Translated, it gives CAWSPTGRFEQYF.

The chain combines TRBV7-2 with TRBJ2-2; D is possibly TRBD2 (6 bases). The CDR3 runs to 12 residues. In germline, CDR1 is SGHTA, CDR2 FQGNSA. The V end lost 4 bases, the J end lost 8 bases, and 8 bases lay between the germline ends. This CDR3 is CASSSSGGELFF. CDR3 sequence (DNA): TGTGCCAGCAGCTCAAGCGGGGGGGAGCTGTTTTTT.

This chain uses TRBV6-5 with TRBJ1-2; 11 bases match TRBD1. Germline CDR1 and CDR2: MNHEY and SVGAGI. The junction had 8 bases not matched to a gene; V was cut back by 7 bases and J by 4 bases. CDR3 length: 15 amino acids. CDR3 protein: CASKIGQGATYGYTF. CDR3 nucleotides: TGTGCCAGCAAAATTGGACAGGGGGCGACCTATGGCTACACCTTC.

The chain couples TRBV6-6 to TRBJ1-1; D possibly corresponds to TRBD1 (5 bases). From germline, CDR1 is MNHNY and CDR2 SVGAGI (reference sequence). The germline V and J ends were trimmed by 5 bases and 5 bases, with 6 bases remaining between them. This CDR3 contains 11 residues. CDR3 sequence reads: CASSRQTEAFF. The CDR3, as DNA: TGTGCCAGCAGTCGACAGACTGAAGCTTTCTTT.

The chain uses TRBV5-1 and TRBJ1-6, with D possibly TRBD1 on 5 matching bases. Germline assignment: CDR1 SGHRS and CDR2 YFSETQ. The CDR3 runs 15 residues. V lost 4 bases and J lost 7, with 15 bases in between. Here the CDR3 reads CASSPTGGGNSPLHF. For the CDR3, the DNA is TGCGCCAGCAGCCCGACCGGGGGTGGAAATTCACCCCTCCACTTT.

The chain recombines TRBV18 with TRBJ1-1; D is possibly TRBD1 (5 bases). CDR3 length equals 15 residues. V lost 3 bases, J lost 4 bases, and 15 bases lay in between. Looked up from germline, CDR1 is KGHSH and CDR2 is LQKENI. In nucleotides, the CDR3 is TGTGCCAGCTCACCTAGGACAATTTCGACCACTGAAGCTTTCTTT. Translating gives CASSPRTISTTEAFF.

The chain uses TRBV6-2 or TRBV6-3 and TRBJ2-7; 8 nucleotides agree with TRBD2. Trimming removed 5 bases from V and 1 base from J; junction bases left unmatched: 13. The CDR3 loop spans 17 amino acids. The germline V gene has CDR1 MNHEY and CDR2 SVGEGT. CDR3 sequence (DNA): TGTGCCAGCAGTCGGAACCTATTGCGGGGGGATTCCTACGAGCAGTACTTC. Amino acids: CASSRNLLRGDSYEQYF.